Each of the 30 T cell receptor beta chains below was sequenced from the same sample in a study of shared clonotypes between healthy human individuals. Data came from immunoSEQ multiplex PCR; TCRdb stores just in-frame clones and leaves some out. Counted here are about 490,000 clones, roughly 85% occurring once; the ten biggest clones make up about 12%. The sample taken for sequencing was PBMCs. All receptors derive from a woman aged 40 to 50 in good health. Some clones in this sample may be carry-over from other donors' samples.

V gene TRBV14 combines with J gene TRBJ2-5; 12 positions match TRBD2. CDR1 SGHDN and CDR2 FVKESK come from the germline V gene. Unmatched junction bases numbered 5, after V lost 5 bases and J lost 4 bases. The CDR3 loop spans 15 amino acids. In nucleotides, the CDR3 is TGTGCCAGCAGCGGACTAGCGGGACCCCCAGAGACCCAGTACTTC. This translates into CASSGLAGPPETQYF.

This chain connects TRBV11-2 to TRBJ2-2; D perhaps matches TRBD1 (6 bases). V was trimmed by 4 bases and J by 7 bases, leaving 10 bases between them. Germline lookup yields CDR1 SGHAT and CDR2 FQNNGV. CDR3 length: 13 amino acids. The CDR3 bases are TGTGCCAGCAGCTCTCAGGGGAGCGGGGAGCTGTTTTTT. Translating gives CASSSQGSGELFF.

Worth noting for this clone: The likely explanation is a read error, given a far larger clone one base away. The chain combines TRBV2 with TRBJ1-1; 9 bases map to TRBD1. The CDR3 contains 17 residues. Germline CDR1 reads SNHLY; CDR2 reads FYNNEI. Trimming cost V 4 bases and J 4 bases; bases outside gene matches: 13. The CDR3 reads CASSGWDRVTVSTEAFF. Written as DNA, the CDR3 is TGTGCCAGCAGTGGTTGGGACAGGGTTACGGTGAGCACTGAAGCTTTCTTT.

The genes are TRBV18 and TRBJ1-3; D unresolved. This CDR3 spans 14 amino acids. V was cut by 3 bases and J by 0 bases, with 6 bases left in between. Germline V CDR1 and CDR2: KGHSH, LQKENI. This CDR3 reads CASSPGNSGNTIYF. DNA for the CDR3: TGTGCCAGCTCACCGGGAAACTCTGGAAACACCATATATTTT.

The chain links TRBV15 to TRBJ2-2, with TRBD2 identical over 8 bases. V shed 5 bases and J 6 bases; nucleotides not matched to a gene: 5. Germline CDR1 is LNHNV and CDR2 is YYDKDF (reference sequence). The CDR3 runs to 14 residues. The CDR3 here is CATSGWTSPGELFF. The DNA of the CDR3 is TGTGCCACCAGCGGATGGACTAGCCCCGGGGAGCTGTTTTTT.

The chain recombines TRBV7-9 with TRBJ2-7; D unresolved. V shed 1 base and J shed 2 bases, with 9 bases lying between them. Germline V lookup: CDR1 SEHNR, CDR2 FQNEAQ (reference sequence). The CDR3 consists of 14 residues. CDR3 residues: CASSLVQAAYEQYF. The CDR3 nucleotides are TGTGCCAGCAGCTTAGTGCAGGCCGCCTACGAGCAGTACTTC.

The chain has TRBV6-1 and TRBJ2-5; 12 bases are shared with TRBD2. This CDR3 contains 14 residues. The germline gives CDR1 MNHNS, CDR2 SASEGT. V lost 6 bases and J lost 5; bases outside the gene matches: 4. The CDR3 sequence: CASRRLAGEETQYF. The DNA of the CDR3 is TGTGCCAGCAGGCGACTAGCGGGAGAGGAGACCCAGTACTTC.

This clone showed up just a few times. The V gene is TRBV9, the J gene TRBJ1-5, with TRBD1 identical over 7 bases. CDR3 size: 14 residues. The germline gives CDR1 SGDLS, CDR2 YYNGEE. CDR3 DNA sequence: TGTGCTAACGTTAGGGGGCCCGGCAATCAGCCCCAGCATTTT. Translated, it gives CANVRGPGNQPQHF.

This clone occurred once. This chain uses TRBV6-6 with TRBJ2-1, with 12 bases matching TRBD2. V trimming: 0 bases; J trimming: 8 bases; junction bases outside the gene matches: 5. The CDR3 loop spans 16 amino acids. Germline lookup yields CDR1 MNHNY and CDR2 SVGAGI (reference sequence). The CDR3 DNA is TGTGCCAGCAGTTACTCGTTGCTAGCGGGAGGGGATGAGCAGTTCTTC. Translation gives CASSYSLLAGGDEQFF.

The genes are TRBV7-2 and TRBJ2-2; unclear D gene. V was trimmed by 2 bases and J by 5 bases, leaving 9 bases between them. Germline-derived CDR1 and CDR2 are SGHTA and FQGNSA. The CDR3 length is 14 residues. In DNA, the CDR3 is TGTGCCAGCAGCTTATTCTGGGGTACCGGGGAGCTGTTTTTT. Translated: CASSLFWGTGELFF.

CDR3 nucleotide sequence: TGTGCCAGCAGTGTGAGCGGTGGGGCCAACGTCCTGACTTTC. It translates to CASSVSGGANVLTF. V gene TRBV2 combines with J gene TRBJ2-6, with a possible D match to TRBD2 (5 bases). Per germline, CDR1 SNHLY and CDR2 FYNNEI. The germline V and J ends were trimmed by 4 bases and 3 bases, with 7 bases remaining between them. This CDR3 has 14 residues.

This rearrangement joins TRBV11-1 to TRBJ1-1; 8 bases line up with TRBD1. V gave up 5 bases and J gave up 13 bases; unmatched junction bases: 9. Germline CDR1 and CDR2: SGHAT and FQDESV (reference sequence). The CDR3 spans 12 residues. The chain's CDR3 is CASSLRTGRIFF. The DNA of the CDR3 is TGTGCCAGCAGCCTCCGGACAGGGCGGATTTTCTTT.

The chain carries TRBV7-2 and TRBJ2-7, with unresolved D. Germline-derived CDR1 and CDR2 are SGHTA and FQGNSA. V lost 1 base and J 7 bases, leaving 11 bases between the germline ends. This CDR3 is 13 amino acids long. DNA for the CDR3: TGTGCCAGCAGCTTAGATCTAGACGGGGAGCAGTACTTC. The encoded protein is CASSLDLDGEQYF.

The chain combines TRBV5-1 with TRBJ2-7, with 13 bases lining up with TRBD2. The CDR3 sequence is 18 residues long. The germline gives CDR1 SGHRS, CDR2 YFSETQ. V lost 0 bases to trimming and J lost 0 bases; unmatched junction nucleotides: 6. The CDR3 sequence: CASSLGTSGSGSSYEQYF. CDR3 coding DNA: TGCGCCAGCAGCTTGGGGACTAGCGGGAGCGGGAGCTCCTACGAGCAGTACTTC.

The chain employs TRBV5-1 and TRBJ2-3; no clear D gene. This CDR3 has 13 amino acids. Germline V gives CDR1 SGHRS, CDR2 YFSETQ. Trimming took 0 bases from V and 7 from J, leaving 9 bases between them. CDR3 nucleotides: TGCGCCAGCAGCTTGGAAGGTAGTAATACGCAGTATTTT. As protein: CASSLEGSNTQYF.

The J gene is TRBJ1-2, the V gene TRBV7-2, with TRBD1 matching over 9 bases. This CDR3 has 14 amino acids. V shed 4 bases and J 8 bases; nucleotides not matched to a gene: 8. Germline assignment: CDR1 SGHTA and CDR2 FQGNSA. CDR3 sequence reads: CASSSHRGLEGYTF. In nucleotides, the CDR3 is TGTGCCAGCAGCTCCCACAGGGGGCTAGAAGGCTACACCTTC.

J is TRBJ1-1 and V is TRBV27; the D gene is possibly TRBD1 (6 bases). From germline, CDR1 is MNHEY and CDR2 SMNVEV (reference sequence). The ends were cut back, 7 bases at V and 5 bases at J, with 17 bases in the middle. This CDR3 region has 14 residues. Here the CDR3 DNA reads TGTGCCAGCAACCGACGACAGGAGCCAACTGAAGCTTTCTTT. Translation gives CASNRRQEPTEAFF.

The chain carries TRBV27 and TRBJ2-1; 15 nucleotides line up with TRBD2. The germline gives CDR1 MNHEY, CDR2 SMNVEV (reference sequence). V lost 6 bases and J lost 8; bases outside the gene matches: 5. CDR3 size: 15 residues. The CDR3 loop reads CASRQGTSGRYEQFF. The CDR3 DNA follows: TGTGCCAGCAGACAAGGGACTAGCGGGAGGTATGAGCAGTTCTTC.

The gene calls are TRBV7-9 and TRBJ2-1; possible D gene TRBD2, 5 bases. The germline CDR1 and CDR2 sequences are SEHNR and FQNEAQ (reference sequence). The CDR3 totals 16 residues. Deletions cut 5 bases from V and 0 bases from J, with 14 bases between. CDR3 sequence reads: CASSPTDYSSYNEQFF. The DNA of the CDR3 is TGTGCCAGCAGCCCAACAGACTATAGCTCCTACAATGAGCAGTTCTTC.

This chain connects TRBV6-1 to TRBJ1-1, with TRBD1 identical over 8 bases. Germline CDR1 reads MNHNS; CDR2 reads SASEGT. Trimming took 2 bases from V and 4 from J; bases not matched to a gene: 6. The CDR3 has 15 amino acids. CDR3 bases: TGTGCCAGCAGTGAATTGTCAGGGGGCGGCACTGAAGCTTTCTTT. Its protein product is CASSELSGGGTEAFF.

Only one count was recorded for this clone. This chain connects TRBV7-9 to TRBJ2-7; D is tentatively TRBD1 or TRBD2 (5 bases each). The CDR3 covers 14 residues. V shed 0 bases and J shed 2 bases, with 8 bases lying between them. Per germline, CDR1 SEHNR and CDR2 FQNEAQ (reference sequence). In DNA, the CDR3 is TGTGCCAGCAGCTTAGCGGTGGGGGCCTACGAGCAGTACTTC. It yields the protein CASSLAVGAYEQYF. Together with reference TRBV7-9 and TRBJ2-7, the CDR3 gives the full variable domain: DTGVSQNPRHKITKRGQNVTFRCDPISEHNRLYWYRQTLGQGPEFLTYFQNEAQLEKSRLLSDRFSAERPKGSFSTLEIQRTEQGDSAMYLCASSLAVGAYEQYFGPGTRLTVT.

This clone was recorded at least ten times. The gene calls are TRBV6-4 and TRBJ2-1, with TRBD2 matching over 9 bases. Germline V CDR1 and CDR2: MRHNA, SNTAGT. The CDR3 runs 14 residues. V gave up 3 bases and J gave up 6 bases; unmatched junction bases: 3. CDR3: CASSEGREGNEQFF. The CDR3 bases are TGTGCCAGCAGTGAGGGGCGGGAGGGCAATGAGCAGTTCTTC.

This clone was seen at least ten times. The rearrangement joins TRBV9 to TRBJ1-4; 8 bases agree with TRBD1. Germline CDR1 reads SGDLS; CDR2 reads YYNGEE. The CDR3 has 14 residues. V shed 3 bases, J shed 8 bases, and the junction held 6 bases outside the gene matches. Here the CDR3 reads CASSAQGAGEKLFF. CDR3 DNA: TGTGCCAGCAGCGCCCAGGGGGCTGGAGAAAAACTGTTTTTT.

This chain joins TRBV6-6 and TRBJ1-1, with no clear D. Germline V gene lookup returns CDR1 MNHNY and CDR2 SVGAGI (reference sequence). The CDR3 consists of 13 residues. Trimming took 2 bases from V and 0 from J, leaving 4 bases between them. The CDR3 here is CASSYPLNTEAFF. The CDR3 coding sequence is TGTGCCAGCAGTTACCCCTTGAACACTGAAGCTTTCTTT.

The chain employs TRBV18 and TRBJ2-7; no clear D gene. The V end was cut by 0 bases, the J end by 6 bases, with 12 bases between. CDR1 is KGHSH, CDR2 LQKENI, per germline. This CDR3 is built from 14 residues. CDR3 amino acids: CASSPPARTGEQYF. The CDR3 bases are TGTGCCAGCTCACCACCGGCTAGAACGGGCGAGCAGTACTTC.

This clone was seen more than once but under ten times. This chain joins TRBV11-2 and TRBJ1-1; no reliable D call. There are 13 residues in the CDR3. Trimming took 5 bases from V and 5 from J, leaving 12 bases between them. The germline CDR1 and CDR2 sequences are SGHAT and FQNNGV. CDR3: CASSPRRWTEAFF. In nucleotides, the CDR3 is TGTGCCAGCAGCCCAAGAAGGTGGACTGAAGCTTTCTTT.

This chain connects TRBV27 to TRBJ2-7; D is perhaps TRBD2 (5 bases). The CDR3 extends over 13 amino acids. Per germline, CDR1 MNHEY and CDR2 SMNVEV (reference sequence). V gave up 3 bases and J gave up 3 bases, with 9 bases separating them. The chain's CDR3 is CASSFGRGYEQYF. In DNA form, the CDR3 reads TGTGCCAGCAGTTTTGGACGGGGCTACGAGCAGTACTTC.

The chain is built from TRBV7-9 and TRBJ1-6, with a tentative D call TRBD1 (5 bases). Germline CDR1 reads SEHNR; CDR2 reads FQNEAQ (reference sequence). V was clipped by 4 bases and J by 3 bases, with 13 bases between them. This CDR3 spans 16 amino acids. The CDR3 protein is CASSSSGTDYNSPLHF. CDR3 DNA sequence: TGTGCCAGCAGCTCCTCCGGGACGGACTATAATTCACCCCTCCACTTT.

This clone appeared a few times. Other DNA sequences in this specimen translate into the identical CDR3. This sequence joins TRBV6-6 and TRBJ2-1, with D possibly being TRBD2 (6 bases). CDR1 and CDR2 from the germline V gene are MNHNY and SVGAGI (reference sequence). The CDR3 has 14 amino acids. V was trimmed by 0 bases and J by 3 bases, leaving 6 bases between them. The CDR3 DNA is TGTGCCAGCAGTTACTCGGGGGGCTACAATGAGCAGTTCTTC. It translates to CASSYSGGYNEQFF.

This chain joins TRBV6-5 and TRBJ2-1; 11 nucleotides agree with TRBD1. Unmatched junction bases numbered 5, after V lost 0 bases and J lost 7 bases. CDR1 MNHEY and CDR2 SVGAGI come from the germline V gene. There are 16 residues in the CDR3. The DNA of the CDR3 is TGTGCCAGCAGTTACTCAACAGGACAGGGGGCGAATGAGCAGTTCTTC. Protein: CASSYSTGQGANEQFF.